This TCR beta chain was obtained from a study of cytomegalovirus exposure and HLA in healthy donors. On this clone itself: Its antigen is currently unknown.

Primers for the PCR totalled 60 Vbeta and 13 Jbeta. The data were produced by immunoSEQ multiplex PCR, yet TCRdb's version contains in-frame clones alone and is incomplete. The table lists some 150,000 clones, less than 80% of them singletons, with roughly 4.2% in the top ten. V dropped 8 bases and J dropped 6 bases, with 14 bases sitting between them. Germline-derived CDR1 and CDR2 are KGHSH and LQKENI. This CDR3 is built from 13 residues. Broader study findings: As a later analysis showed, a missense DCLRE1C variant was linked to trimming of TCR beta V- and J-genes. TCR beta V segments were, for the most part, productive about 87% or about 30% of the time in an earlier analysis.

The source material was PBMCs. This sequence joins TRBV18 and TRBJ1-5, with TRBD1 as a possible D gene (6 bases). The receptor was derived from a man aged 40-50 years in good health and CMV-seronegative. CDR3 DNA: TGTGCCAGCACAACAGACAGGACTCAGCCCCAGCATTTT. It yields the protein CASTTDRTQPQHF.